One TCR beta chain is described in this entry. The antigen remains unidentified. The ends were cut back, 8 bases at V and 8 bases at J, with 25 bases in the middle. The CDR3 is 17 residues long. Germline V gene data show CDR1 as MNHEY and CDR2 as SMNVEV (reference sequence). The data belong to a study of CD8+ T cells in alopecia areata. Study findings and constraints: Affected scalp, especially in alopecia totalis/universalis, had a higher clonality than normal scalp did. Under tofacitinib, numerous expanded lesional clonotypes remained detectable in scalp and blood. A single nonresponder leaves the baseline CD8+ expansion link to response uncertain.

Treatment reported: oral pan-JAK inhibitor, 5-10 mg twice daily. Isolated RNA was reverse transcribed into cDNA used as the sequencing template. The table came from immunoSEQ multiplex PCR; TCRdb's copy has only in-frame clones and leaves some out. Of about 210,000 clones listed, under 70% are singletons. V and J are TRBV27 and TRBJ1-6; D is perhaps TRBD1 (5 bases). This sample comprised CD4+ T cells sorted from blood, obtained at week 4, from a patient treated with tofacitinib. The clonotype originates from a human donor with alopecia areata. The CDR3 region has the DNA TGTGCCAGCCGACCCCCAAGGGGCAGGGTTTCGGATTCACCCCTCCACTTT. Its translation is CASRPPRGRVSDSPLHF.